These T cell receptor beta chains were read from a single sample in a study of T cells in Graves' hyperthyroidism and ophthalmopathy. TCRdb processed the multiplex PCR reads anew with MiXCR; each CDR3 protein has one entry. The data show under 550,000 distinct CDR3 sequences, 20% seen once. The sequencing sample was made of blood. All receptors come from a man between 40 and 49 years old with Graves' ophthalmopathy. Each CDR3 is given with its conserved first and last residue. Fields, in order: J gene, D gene, V gene, clone size, CDR3 protein, CDR3 DNA. The D gene is left open where the match is weak. Some rows mark clone size as missing; the rest say once, few, many or name a class of expanded clone.

TRBJ2-5	-	TRBV29-1	-	CSVEAGPQETQYF	TGCAGCGTTGAGGCCGGCCCTCAAGAGACCCAGTACTTC
TRBJ2-7	-	TRBV7-9	few	CASSFLGALEQYF	TGTGCCAGCAGCTTCCTAGGGGCGTTGGAGCAGTACTTC
TRBJ2-1	TRBD2	TRBV7-9	-	CASSPSSGGINEQFF	TGTGCCAGCAGCCCATCTAGCGGGGGGATCAATGAGCAGTTCTTC
TRBJ2-3	TRBD2	TRBV20-1	-	CSQSERGGWGNTQYF	TGCAGTCAATCTGAGCGGGGGGGCTGGGGGAATACGCAGTATTTT
TRBJ2-7	TRBD2	TRBV19	-	CASSTGLAGQYEQYF	TGTGCCAGTAGTACGGGACTAGCGGGGCAGTACGAGCAGTACTTC
TRBJ2-5	TRBD2	TRBV27	few	CASRVAGQHETQYF	TGTGCCAGCAGGGTAGCGGGGCAGCACGAGACCCAGTACTTC
TRBJ1-1	-	TRBV6-5	-	CASSYLGRDTEAFF	TGTGCCAGCAGTTACTTGGGACGGGACACTGAAGCTTTCTTT
TRBJ2-1	TRBD2	TRBV7-3	few	CASSFAGLAGGSEQFF	TGTGCCAGCAGCTTTGCGGGACTAGCTGGGGGGAGTGAGCAGTTCTTC
TRBJ2-2	-	TRBV5-1	-	CTSSLALGNTGELFF	TGCACCAGCAGCTTGGCCCTGGGGAACACCGGGGAGCTGTTTTTT
TRBJ1-1	-	TRBV6-1	-	CASSNLDSINTEAFF	TGTGCCAGCAGTAACTTAGACAGCATTAACACTGAAGCTTTCTTT
TRBJ2-7	-	TRBV7-9	few	CASSLGAFREQYF	TGTGCCAGCAGCTTGGGGGCCTTCCGCGAGCAGTACTTC
TRBJ2-5	-	TRBV6-1	few	CASIFGGGPYQETQYF	TGTGCCAGCATATTCGGCGGGGGCCCGTACCAAGAGACCCAGTACTTC
TRBJ2-5	TRBD2	TRBV5-1	-	CASSYIAGERETQYF	TGCGCCAGCAGTTATATAGCGGGGGAACGAGAGACCCAGTACTTC
TRBJ2-3	-	TRBV19	few	CASSIPGVTDTQYF	TGTGCCAGTAGTATTCCGGGGGTCACAGATACGCAGTATTTT
TRBJ2-2	-	TRBV12-3/TRBV12-4	-	CAIPARAGELFF	TGTGCCATCCCTGCCAGGGCGGGGGAGCTGTTTTTT
TRBJ1-2	TRBD1	TRBV7-9	-	CASSLEVAGQGDGYTF	TGTGCCAGCAGCTTAGAGGTGGCCGGACAGGGAGATGGCTACACCTTC
TRBJ2-7	-	TRBV4-3	few	CASSQEWGSQYEQYF	TGCGCCAGCAGCCAAGAATGGGGGAGTCAGTACGAGCAGTACTTC
TRBJ2-7	-	TRBV3-2	many	CASSPHKLSGPTYEQYF	TGTGCCAGCAGCCCCCACAAATTGAGCGGCCCTACCTACGAGCAGTACTTC
TRBJ1-2	TRBD1	TRBV19	few	CASSYSDRAILPYGYTF	TGTGCCAGTAGTTATTCGGACAGGGCGATTCTTCCTTATGGCTACACCTTC
TRBJ2-1	TRBD1	TRBV11-2	many	CASSLQGARYNEQFF	TGTGCCAGCAGCTTGCAGGGGGCGCGCTACAATGAGCAGTTCTTC
TRBJ2-1	TRBD2	TRBV12-3/TRBV12-4	many	CASSLGASGIYNEQFF	TGTGCCAGCAGTTTAGGCGCTAGCGGGATTTACAATGAGCAGTTCTTC
TRBJ2-2	-	TRBV12-3/TRBV12-4	many	CASSLRGYTGELFF	TGTGCCAGCAGTTTGCGGGGTTACACCGGGGAGCTGTTTTTT
TRBJ1-2	-	TRBV29-1	-	CSVEDQERDFYGYTF	TGCAGCGTTGAAGATCAAGAGCGGGACTTCTATGGCTACACCTTC
TRBJ2-7	-	TRBV15	-	CATSRDQTAAYEQYF	TGTGCCACCAGCAGAGATCAGACAGCGGCCTACGAGCAGTACTTC
TRBJ2-3	TRBD2	TRBV11-2	once	CASSFPEAGAGDTQYF	TGTGCCAGCAGCTTCCCTGAAGCGGGGGCGGGAGATACGCAGTATTTT
TRBJ1-2	-	TRBV6-6	few	CASSYPGGRGTYGYTF	TGTGCCAGCAGTTACCCCGGGGGGAGGGGAACCTATGGCTACACCTTC
TRBJ2-1	TRBD2	TRBV7-3	many	CASSSRGGSYNEQFF	TGTGCCAGCAGCTCCCGCGGGGGCTCCTACAATGAGCAGTTCTTC
TRBJ2-2	TRBD1	TRBV30	many	CAWSPLQGFGRGELFF	TGTGCCTGGAGTCCCTTACAGGGGTTTGGGCGCGGGGAGCTGTTTTTT
TRBJ2-7	TRBD1	TRBV11-2	many	CASSSPSAGGDYEQYF	TGTGCCAGCAGCTCTCCGAGCGCAGGGGGTGATTACGAGCAGTACTTC
TRBJ2-3	-	TRBV11-1	few	CASSFFPNSPTDTQYF	TGTGCCAGCAGCTTTTTTCCCAACTCCCCCACAGATACGCAGTATTTT
TRBJ2-5	TRBD1	TRBV19	-	CASSMDRGGETQYF	TGTGCCAGTAGTATGGACAGGGGAGGAGAGACCCAGTACTTC
TRBJ2-7	TRBD2	TRBV12-5	-	CASGLVRGLAGGNLYEQYF	TGTGCTAGTGGTTTGGTACGAGGACTAGCGGGGGGAAACCTCTACGAGCAGTACTTC
TRBJ2-5	TRBD2	TRBV5-1	many	CASSGTGLAGAGMKETQYF	TGCGCCAGCAGCGGCACGGGACTAGCGGGGGCTGGGATGAAGGAGACCCAGTACTTC
TRBJ2-1	TRBD1	TRBV7-2	many	CASSPRTGFSYNEQFF	TGTGCCAGCAGCCCACGGACAGGTTTCTCCTACAATGAGCAGTTCTTC
TRBJ2-5	TRBD1	TRBV24-1	-	CATSDSGTGVKETQYF	TGTGCCACCAGTGACTCTGGGACAGGGGTAAAAGAGACCCAGTACTTC
TRBJ2-5	-	TRBV12-3/TRBV12-4	few	CASSHSTSSKETQYF	TGTGCCAGCAGTCACTCTACTAGCAGTAAAGAGACCCAGTACTTC
TRBJ2-7	-	TRBV4-1	-	CASSQDGTPPYEQYF	TGCGCCAGCAGCCAAGATGGTACCCCCCCCTACGAGCAGTACTTC
TRBJ1-5	-	TRBV3-1	many	CASSQGDRLRPQHF	TGTGCCAGCAGCCAAGGGGACCGCTTGAGGCCCCAGCATTTT
TRBJ1-2	-	TRBV7-3	few	CASSLNGGSYTF	TGTGCCAGCAGCTTAAATGGGGGGTCCTACACCTTC
TRBJ1-1	-	TRBV5-8	-	CASRFKAMNTEAFF	TGTGCCAGCAGGTTTAAAGCCATGAACACTGAAGCTTTCTTT
TRBJ2-2	-	TRBV5-1	-	CASSLTGTADTGELFF	TGCGCCAGCAGCCTAACCGGGACGGCAGACACCGGGGAGCTGTTTTTT
TRBJ2-5	-	TRBV6-2/TRBV6-3	many	CASSELKTQYF	TGTGCCAGCAGTGAACTGAAGACCCAGTACTTC
TRBJ2-3	-	TRBV20-1	few	CSARDGASADTQYF	TGCAGTGCTAGAGATGGGGCTAGCGCAGATACGCAGTATTTT
TRBJ2-4	-	TRBV15	-	CATSRDYRSRVDIQYF	TGTGCCACCAGCAGAGATTACAGATCCAGAGTGGACATTCAGTACTTC
TRBJ2-3	TRBD2	TRBV12-3/TRBV12-4	few	CASRAGTSGTDTQYF	TGTGCCAGCAGAGCCGGGACTAGCGGCACAGATACGCAGTATTTT
TRBJ2-5	TRBD1	TRBV19	few	CASAPGQRQETQYF	TGTGCCAGTGCTCCGGGACAGAGACAAGAGACCCAGTACTTC